This TCR beta chain comes out of a study of CD8 T cells in Susac syndrome. Random hexamers were used to reverse transcribe roughly 0.45 to 1 ug of RNA. TCRdb analysed the immunoSEQ multiplex PCR reads with MiXCR anew, one entry per CDR3 protein. The sample includes some 130,000 distinct CDR3 sequences, about 95% of them seen just once. This CDR3 has 15 amino acids. Trimming pared 5 bases from V and 4 bases from J, leaving 12 bases between. Germline lookup yields CDR1 MDHEN and CDR2 SYDVKM. The sequenced target, TCR beta, came from blood CD8+ and CD4+ T cells. The TEMRA cells underwent FACS enrichment, while the CD8+ and CD4+ T cells underwent negative isolation.

This sequence was found in a human donor in good health. The rearrangement joins TRBV28 to TRBJ2-6; weak D call: TRBD1 (6 bases). Sequencing was carried out using CD4+ T cells from PBMCs. Here the CDR3 reads CASSEQGSGANVLTF. The CDR3 bases are TGTGCCAGCAGTGAACAGGGTTCCGGGGCCAACGTCCTGACTTTC.